A selection of T cell receptor beta chains follows, all from one sample in a study of memory CD4+ T cells and cytomegalovirus serostatus. Profiling relied on immunoSEQ multiplex PCR, and the TCRdb table lists in-frame clones only, not all of them. The data show 35,000 to 55,000 clones, with less than 85% seen just once and more than 1.5% held by the top ten. Sequencing used memory CD4+ T cells from blood. These receptor sequences come from an adult in good health and CMV-seronegative. Both conserved end residues are part of each CDR3. A D gene is named only where the DNA matches it firmly. Expanded clones are given a class, and other clones once, few, many or no size at all.

D gene,clone size,J gene,V gene,CDR3 protein,CDR3 DNA
.,.,TRBJ1-3,TRBV6-5,CASSATGSRNTIYF,TGTGCCAGCAGCGCCACGGGGTCGAGAAACACCATATATTTT
.,.,TRBJ1-4,TRBV7-8,CASSSLVAVANEKLFF,TGTGCCAGCAGCTCCCTAGTCGCCGTAGCTAATGAAAAACTGTTTTTT
.,once,TRBJ1-2,TRBV6-4,CASSEDTEGGYTF,TGTGCCAGCAGTGAGGACACAGAAGGTGGCTACACCTTC
TRBD1,.,TRBJ1-2,TRBV7-3,CASSPTGGDNYGYTF,TGTGCCAGCAGCCCCACAGGGGGCGATAACTATGGCTACACCTTC
.,.,TRBJ1-5,TRBV5-4,CASSLAGRAFSNQPQHF,TGTGCCAGCAGCTTGGCCGGCAGGGCCTTTAGCAATCAGCCCCAGCATTTT
.,.,TRBJ1-1,TRBV29-1,CSVVGRNATEAFF,TGCAGCGTTGTGGGGCGCAACGCCACTGAAGCTTTCTTT
.,.,TRBJ1-4,TRBV18,CASSPAQGPNEKLFF,TGTGCCAGCTCACCAGCTCAGGGCCCTAATGAAAAACTGTTTTTT
TRBD2,.,TRBJ2-3,TRBV5-5,CASSLLAGGYTDTQYF,TGTGCCAGCAGCTTACTAGCGGGGGGTTACACAGATACGCAGTATTTT
.,few,TRBJ1-6,TRBV7-3,CASSLAYNSPLHF,TGTGCCAGCAGCTTAGCATATAATTCACCCCTCCACTTT
TRBD1,.,TRBJ1-4,TRBV7-2,CASSSRDRGRADEKLFF,TGTGCCAGCAGCTCCCGGGACAGGGGGCGCGCGGATGAAAAACTGTTTTTT
TRBD1,.,TRBJ2-7,TRBV4-2,CASSQDLIGTVYEQYF,TGTGCCAGCAGCCAAGATCTTATAGGGACAGTCTACGAGCAGTACTTC
TRBD1,few,TRBJ1-5,TRBV5-5,CASSLGQGAVQPQHF,TGTGCCAGCAGCTTGGGGCAGGGGGCGGTTCAGCCCCAGCATTTT
.,.,TRBJ2-2,TRBV9,CASSVDGFPGWLFF,TGTGCCAGCAGCGTAGATGGTTTCCCGGGGTGGCTGTTTTTT
TRBD1,.,TRBJ1-5,TRBV28,CASSWTGFNQPQHF,TGTGCCAGCAGTTGGACAGGGTTCAATCAGCCCCAGCATTTT
TRBD1,.,TRBJ1-2,TRBV7-2,CASSSRTGGDDGYTF,TGTGCCAGCAGCTCCCGGACAGGGGGCGATGATGGCTACACCTTC
.,.,TRBJ2-7,TRBV12-5,CASGPFRDSYEQYF,TGTGCTAGTGGTCCTTTCCGGGACTCCTACGAGCAGTACTTC
.,once,TRBJ1-4,TRBV4-1,CASSQDQLEDEKLFF,TGCGCCAGCAGCCAAGATCAGTTAGAGGATGAAAAACTGTTTTTT
.,.,TRBJ2-5,TRBV6-5,CASSTGHLQETQYF,TGTGCCAGCAGTACGGGACATCTCCAAGAGACCCAGTACTTC
.,.,TRBJ2-7,TRBV27,CASSPTGHPYEQYF,TGTGCCAGCAGTCCGACGGGACACCCCTACGAGCAGTACTTC
.,.,TRBJ1-5,TRBV7-9,CASSLGDGWGNQPQHF,TGTGCCAGCAGCTTGGGTGACGGATGGGGCAATCAGCCCCAGCATTTT
.,.,TRBJ2-3,TRBV7-3,CASSLGGASTDTQYF,TGTGCCAGCAGCTTAGGGGGGGCCAGCACAGATACGCAGTATTTT
TRBD1,.,TRBJ2-1,TRBV7-9,CASSFQTGGYNEQFF,TGTGCCAGCAGCTTTCAGACAGGGGGCTACAATGAGCAGTTCTTC
.,few,TRBJ1-4,TRBV6-1,CASSTGQGNEKLFF,TGTGCCAGCAGTACAGGGCAGGGTAATGAAAAACTGTTTTTT
TRBD2,.,TRBJ2-1,TRBV4-2,CASSQDETSGAYNEQFF,TGTGCCAGCAGCCAAGATGAGACTAGCGGGGCCTACAATGAGCAGTTCTTC
.,.,TRBJ1-2,TRBV28,CASSLSSTSGGGYTF,TGTGCCAGCAGTTTATCCTCGACTTCTGGAGGTGGCTACACCTTC
.,.,TRBJ1-5,TRBV6-5,CASRTQGVGQPQHF,TGTGCCAGCAGGACACAGGGTGTGGGTCAGCCCCAGCATTTT
TRBD1,.,TRBJ2-7,TRBV7-9,CASSLGIGQGLTYEQYF,TGTGCCAGCAGCTTAGGAATAGGACAGGGCCTCACCTACGAGCAGTACTTC
TRBD2,.,TRBJ2-5,TRBV11-3,CASSLSGGWETQYF,TGTGCCAGCAGCTTATCGGGAGGGTGGGAGACCCAGTACTTC
TRBD1,.,TRBJ2-5,TRBV11-2,CASSPGTGGWETQYF,TGTGCCAGCAGCCCCGGTACAGGGGGATGGGAGACCCAGTACTTC
TRBD1,medium-sized,TRBJ1-1,TRBV5-5,CASSFRQGAPEAFF,TGTGCCAGCAGCTTTAGACAGGGTGCTCCTGAAGCTTTCTTT
.,.,TRBJ1-5,TRBV6-1,CASGFGGNQPQHF,TGTGCCAGCGGCTTTGGGGGGAATCAGCCCCAGCATTTT
.,.,TRBJ2-3,TRBV2,CASSPRGRQYF,TGTGCCAGCAGCCCTAGGGGACGGCAGTATTTT
TRBD2,.,TRBJ2-1,TRBV7-3,CASSFSGGPLDEQFF,TGTGCCAGCAGCTTCAGCGGGGGACCACTCGATGAGCAGTTCTTC
.,.,TRBJ1-2,TRBV4-2,CASSQGGSSGGYTF,TGTGCCAGCAGCCAAGGCGGTTCGTCTGGTGGCTACACCTTC
TRBD2,.,TRBJ2-2,TRBV5-6,CASSFFLAGGWTGELFF,TGTGCCAGCAGCTTTTTCCTCGCGGGGGGTTGGACCGGGGAGCTGTTTTTT
.,.,TRBJ1-6,TRBV9,CASSVVGNSSPLHF,TGTGCCAGCAGCGTAGTGGGTAACAGTTCACCCCTCCACTTT
.,.,TRBJ2-1,TRBV5-1,CASSFTPDGGEQFF,TGCGCCAGCAGCTTTACACCCGATGGCGGTGAGCAGTTCTTC
TRBD1,.,TRBJ2-7,TRBV7-9,CASSSAYGQGAWYEQYF,TGTGCCAGCAGCTCGGCCTATGGACAGGGGGCTTGGTACGAGCAGTACTTC
.,.,TRBJ2-5,TRBV29-1,CSVARGSIRETQYF,TGCAGCGTCGCCAGGGGTTCGATTAGGGAGACCCAGTACTTC
.,.,TRBJ1-1,TRBV27,CASSEGKNTEAFF,TGTGCCAGCAGCGAAGGAAAGAACACTGAAGCTTTCTTT
TRBD1,.,TRBJ2-7,TRBV2,CASGGQGPYEQYF,TGTGCCAGTGGCGGACAGGGCCCCTACGAGCAGTACTTC
TRBD1,.,TRBJ2-3,TRBV5-1,CASSLEGAGADTQYF,TGCGCCAGCAGCTTGGAGGGGGCCGGGGCAGATACGCAGTATTTT